The clone carrying this T cell receptor (beta chain) appeared a single time. This sample was taken from a study of control samples from healthy donors and cancer patients. V lost 1 base and J 7 bases, leaving 14 bases between the germline ends. Germline values: CDR1 SEHNR, CDR2 FQNEAQ (reference sequence). This CDR3 has 15 residues. Sequencing was performed with immunoSEQ multiplex PCR; in TCRdb, only in-frame clones are kept and a portion is missing. The table has about 160,000 clones, 85% to 90% seen once. The genes are TRBV7-9 and TRBJ1-3; no definite D call. Sequencing input: blood. The sequence derives from a young man in good health. CDR3 residues: CASSLGYEGINTIYF. In DNA form, the CDR3 reads TGTGCCAGCAGCTTAGGATATGAGGGAATCAACACCATATATTTT.